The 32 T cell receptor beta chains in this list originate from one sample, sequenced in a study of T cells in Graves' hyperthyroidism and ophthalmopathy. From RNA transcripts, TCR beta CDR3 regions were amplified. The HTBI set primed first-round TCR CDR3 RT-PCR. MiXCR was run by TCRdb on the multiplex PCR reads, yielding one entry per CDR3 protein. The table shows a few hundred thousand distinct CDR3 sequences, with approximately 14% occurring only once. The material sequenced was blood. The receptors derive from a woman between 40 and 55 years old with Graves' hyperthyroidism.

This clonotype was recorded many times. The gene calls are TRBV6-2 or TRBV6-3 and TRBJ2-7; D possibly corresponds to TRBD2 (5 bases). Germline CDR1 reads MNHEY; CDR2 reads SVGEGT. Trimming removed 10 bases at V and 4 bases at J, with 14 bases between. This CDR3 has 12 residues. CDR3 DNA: TGTGCCACCCGAACCCCGGGATACGAGCAGTACTTC. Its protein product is CATRTPGYEQYF.

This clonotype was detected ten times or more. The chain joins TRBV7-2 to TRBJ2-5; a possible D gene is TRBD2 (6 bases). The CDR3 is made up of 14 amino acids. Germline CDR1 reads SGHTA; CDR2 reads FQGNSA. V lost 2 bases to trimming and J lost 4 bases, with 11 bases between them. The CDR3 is CASSLRREAETQYF. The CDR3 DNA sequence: TGTGCCAGCAGCTTACGGCGGGAAGCAGAGACCCAGTACTTC.

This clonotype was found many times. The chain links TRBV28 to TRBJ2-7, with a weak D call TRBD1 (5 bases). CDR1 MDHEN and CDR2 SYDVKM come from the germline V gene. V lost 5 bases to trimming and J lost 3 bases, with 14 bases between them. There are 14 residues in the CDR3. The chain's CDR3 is CASSPTDRLYEQYF. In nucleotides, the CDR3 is TGTGCCAGCAGTCCCACCGACAGACTCTACGAGCAGTACTTC.

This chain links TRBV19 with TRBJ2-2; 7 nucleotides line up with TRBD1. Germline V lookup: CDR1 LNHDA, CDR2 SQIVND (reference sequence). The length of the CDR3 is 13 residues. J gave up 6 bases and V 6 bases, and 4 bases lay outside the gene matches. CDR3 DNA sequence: TGTGCCAGTAGATCACAGGGGCCCGGGGAGCTGTTTTTT. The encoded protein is CASRSQGPGELFF.

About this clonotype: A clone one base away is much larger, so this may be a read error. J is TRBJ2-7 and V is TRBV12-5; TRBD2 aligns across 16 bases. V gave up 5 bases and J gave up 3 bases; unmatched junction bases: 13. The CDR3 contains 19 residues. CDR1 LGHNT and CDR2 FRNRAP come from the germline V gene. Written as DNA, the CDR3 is TGTGCTAGTGGTCCCTCGCGGGGACTAGCGGGAGGGGTGGTCTACGAGCAGTACTTC. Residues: CASGPSRGLAGGVVYEQYF.

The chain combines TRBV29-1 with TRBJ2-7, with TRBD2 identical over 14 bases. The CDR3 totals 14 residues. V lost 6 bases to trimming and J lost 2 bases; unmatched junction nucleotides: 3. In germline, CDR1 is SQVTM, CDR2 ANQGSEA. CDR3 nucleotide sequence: TGCAGCGTGTCGGGACTAGCGGGAGCCTACGAGCAGTACTTC. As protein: CSVSGLAGAYEQYF.

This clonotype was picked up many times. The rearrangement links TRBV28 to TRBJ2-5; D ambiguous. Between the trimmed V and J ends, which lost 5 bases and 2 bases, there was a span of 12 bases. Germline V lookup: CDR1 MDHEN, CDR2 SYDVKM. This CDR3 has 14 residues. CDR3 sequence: CASSEDGKQETQYF. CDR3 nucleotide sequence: TGTGCCAGCAGTGAGGACGGAAAGCAAGAGACCCAGTACTTC.

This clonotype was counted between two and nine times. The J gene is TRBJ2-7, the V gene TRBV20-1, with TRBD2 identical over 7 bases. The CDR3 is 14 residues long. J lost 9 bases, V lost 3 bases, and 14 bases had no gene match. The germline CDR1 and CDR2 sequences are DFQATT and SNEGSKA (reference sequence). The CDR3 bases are TGCAGTGCTAGCGGACTTTATCAGGGAGGGTCGCAGTACTTC. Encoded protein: CSASGLYQGGSQYF.

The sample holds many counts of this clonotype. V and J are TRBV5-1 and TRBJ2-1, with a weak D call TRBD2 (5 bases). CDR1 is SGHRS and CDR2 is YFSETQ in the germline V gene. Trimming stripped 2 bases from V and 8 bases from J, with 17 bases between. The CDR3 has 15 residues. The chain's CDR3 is CASSLHAAKGDEQFF. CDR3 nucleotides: TGCGCCAGCAGCTTACACGCGGCCAAGGGAGATGAGCAGTTCTTC.

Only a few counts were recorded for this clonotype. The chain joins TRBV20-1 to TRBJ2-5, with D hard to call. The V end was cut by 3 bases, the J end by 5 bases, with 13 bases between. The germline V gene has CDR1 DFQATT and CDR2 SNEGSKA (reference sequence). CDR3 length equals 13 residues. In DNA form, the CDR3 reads TGCAGTGCTAGTCCCAGCTCTGGGGAGACCCAGTACTTC. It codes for CSASPSSGETQYF.

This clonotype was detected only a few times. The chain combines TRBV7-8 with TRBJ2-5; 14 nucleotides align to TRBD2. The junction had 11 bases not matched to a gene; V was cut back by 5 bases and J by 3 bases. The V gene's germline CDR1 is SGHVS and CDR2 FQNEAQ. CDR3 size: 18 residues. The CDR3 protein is CASSNQFRGLAGEETQYF. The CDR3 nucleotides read TGTGCCAGCAGCAACCAATTCCGGGGACTAGCGGGAGAAGAGACCCAGTACTTC.

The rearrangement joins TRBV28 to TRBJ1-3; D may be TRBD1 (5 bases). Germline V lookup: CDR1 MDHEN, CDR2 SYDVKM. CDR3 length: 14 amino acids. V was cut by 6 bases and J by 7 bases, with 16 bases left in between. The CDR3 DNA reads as TGTGCCAGCAGAGTGGAGGGGCGGGGGAACACCATATATTTT. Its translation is CASRVEGRGNTIYF. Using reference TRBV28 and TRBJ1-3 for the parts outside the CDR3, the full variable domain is DVKVTQSSRYLVKRTGEKVFLECVQDMDHENMFWYRQDPGLGLRLIYFSYDVKMKEKGDIPEGYSVSREKKERFSLILESASTNQTSMYLCASRVEGRGNTIYFGEGSWLTVV.

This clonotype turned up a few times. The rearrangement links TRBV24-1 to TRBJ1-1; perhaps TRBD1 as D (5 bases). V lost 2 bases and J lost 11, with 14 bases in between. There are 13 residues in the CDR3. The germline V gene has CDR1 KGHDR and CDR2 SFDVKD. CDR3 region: CATSDSLGTNAFF. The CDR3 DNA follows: TGTGCCACCAGTGATTCCCTCGGGACTAATGCTTTCTTT.

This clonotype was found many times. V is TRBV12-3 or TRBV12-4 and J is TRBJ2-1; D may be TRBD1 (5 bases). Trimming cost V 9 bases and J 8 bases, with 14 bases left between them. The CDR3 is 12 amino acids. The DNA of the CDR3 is TGTGCCAGTGCTGGGGCCGGTCATGAGCAGTTCTTC. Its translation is CASAGAGHEQFF.

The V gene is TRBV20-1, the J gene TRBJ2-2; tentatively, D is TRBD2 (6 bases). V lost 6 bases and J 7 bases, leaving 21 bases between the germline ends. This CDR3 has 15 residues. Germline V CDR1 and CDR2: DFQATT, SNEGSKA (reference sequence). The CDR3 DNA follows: TGCAGTGCCCACATCCGGGGGAGAAGCGGCGGGGAGCTGTTTTTT. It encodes CSAHIRGRSGGELFF.

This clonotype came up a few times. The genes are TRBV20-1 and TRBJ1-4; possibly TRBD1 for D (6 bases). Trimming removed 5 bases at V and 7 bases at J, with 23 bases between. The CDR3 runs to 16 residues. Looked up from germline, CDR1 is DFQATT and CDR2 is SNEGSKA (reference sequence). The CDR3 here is CSAGDADRTRGEKLFF. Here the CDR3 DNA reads TGCAGTGCTGGGGATGCTGACAGGACGCGGGGTGAAAAACTGTTTTTT.

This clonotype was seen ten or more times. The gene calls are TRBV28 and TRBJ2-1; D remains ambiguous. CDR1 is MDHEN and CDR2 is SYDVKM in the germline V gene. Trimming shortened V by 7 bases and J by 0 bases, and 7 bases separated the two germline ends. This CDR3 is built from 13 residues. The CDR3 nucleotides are TGTGCCAGCACCCGACCCTCCTACAATGAGCAGTTCTTC. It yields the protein CASTRPSYNEQFF.

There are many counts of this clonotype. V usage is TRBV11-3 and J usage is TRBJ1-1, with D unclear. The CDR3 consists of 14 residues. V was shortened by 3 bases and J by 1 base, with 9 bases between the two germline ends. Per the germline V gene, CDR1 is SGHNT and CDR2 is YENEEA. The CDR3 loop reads CASSFDGSNTEAFF. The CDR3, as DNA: TGTGCCAGCAGCTTCGACGGATCGAACACTGAAGCTTTCTTT.

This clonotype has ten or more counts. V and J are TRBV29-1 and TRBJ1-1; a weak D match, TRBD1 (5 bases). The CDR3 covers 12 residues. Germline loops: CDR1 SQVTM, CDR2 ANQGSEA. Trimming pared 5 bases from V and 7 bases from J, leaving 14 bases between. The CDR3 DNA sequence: TGCAGCGTTTGGGACGGCCGATTTGAAGCTTTCTTT. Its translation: CSVWDGRFEAFF. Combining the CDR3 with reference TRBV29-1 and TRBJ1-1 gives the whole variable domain SAVISQKPSRDICQRGTSLTIQCQVDSQVTMMFWYRQQPGQSLTLIATANQGSEATYESGFVIDKFPISRPNLTFSTLTVSNMSPEDSSIYLCSVWDGRFEAFFGQGTRLTVV.

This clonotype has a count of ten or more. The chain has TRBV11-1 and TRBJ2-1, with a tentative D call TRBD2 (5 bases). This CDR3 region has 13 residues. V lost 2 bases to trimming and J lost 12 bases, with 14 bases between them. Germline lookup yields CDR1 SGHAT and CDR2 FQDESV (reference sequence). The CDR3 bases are TGTGCCAGCAGCTTATTTCGAACGGGAATGCAGTTCTTC. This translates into CASSLFRTGMQFF.

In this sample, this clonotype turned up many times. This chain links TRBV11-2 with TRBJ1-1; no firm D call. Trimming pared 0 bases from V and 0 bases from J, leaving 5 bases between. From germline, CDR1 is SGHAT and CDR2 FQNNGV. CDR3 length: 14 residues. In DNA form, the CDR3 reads TGTGCCAGCAGCTTAGATACCGTGAACACTGAAGCTTTCTTT. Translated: CASSLDTVNTEAFF.

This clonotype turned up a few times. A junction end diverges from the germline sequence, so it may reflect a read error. The CDR3 spells CAISESRGNAEAFF. CDR3 nucleotides: TGTGCCATCAGTGAGTCCCGAGGGAACGCTGAAGCTTTCTTT. The chain has TRBV10-3 and TRBJ1-1; no clear D. Germline V CDR1 and CDR2: ENHRY, SYGVKD. There are 14 residues in the CDR3.

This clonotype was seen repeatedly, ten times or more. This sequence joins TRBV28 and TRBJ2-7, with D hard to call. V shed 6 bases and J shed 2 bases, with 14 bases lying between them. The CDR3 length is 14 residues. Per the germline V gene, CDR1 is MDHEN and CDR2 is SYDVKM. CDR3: CASSPYGPTYEQYF. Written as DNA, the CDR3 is TGTGCCAGCAGCCCTTACGGACCGACCTACGAGCAGTACTTC.

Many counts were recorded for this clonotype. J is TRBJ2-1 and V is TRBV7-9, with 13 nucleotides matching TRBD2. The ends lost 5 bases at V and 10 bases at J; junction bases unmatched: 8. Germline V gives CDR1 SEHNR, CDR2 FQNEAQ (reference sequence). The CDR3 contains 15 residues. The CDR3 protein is CASSTTSGRAGEQFF. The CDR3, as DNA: TGTGCCAGCAGCACAACTAGCGGGAGGGCCGGGGAGCAGTTCTTC.

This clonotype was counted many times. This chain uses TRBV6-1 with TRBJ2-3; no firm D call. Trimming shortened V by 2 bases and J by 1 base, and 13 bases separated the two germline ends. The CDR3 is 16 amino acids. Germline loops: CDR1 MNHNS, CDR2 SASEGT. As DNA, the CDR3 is TGTGCCAGCAGTGAATATCCGCGGATCGGCACAGATACGCAGTATTTT. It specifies CASSEYPRIGTDTQYF.

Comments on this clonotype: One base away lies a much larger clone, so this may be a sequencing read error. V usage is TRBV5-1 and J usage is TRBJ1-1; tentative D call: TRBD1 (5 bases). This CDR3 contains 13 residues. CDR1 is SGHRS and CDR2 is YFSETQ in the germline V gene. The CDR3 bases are TGCGCCAGCAGCTTGGTAGGGGCCACTGAAGCTTCCTTT. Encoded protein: CASSLVGATEASF. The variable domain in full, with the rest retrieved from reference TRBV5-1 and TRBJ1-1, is KAGVTQTPRYLIKTRGQQVTLSCSPISGHRSVSWYQQTPGQGLQFLFEYFSETQRNKGNFPGRFSGRQFSNSRSEMNVSTLELGDSALYLCASSLVGATEASFGQGTRLTVV.

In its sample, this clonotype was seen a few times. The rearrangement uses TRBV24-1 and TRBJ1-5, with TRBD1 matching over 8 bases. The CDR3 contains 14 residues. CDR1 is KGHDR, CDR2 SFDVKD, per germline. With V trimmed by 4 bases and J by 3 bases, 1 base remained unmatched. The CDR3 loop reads CATSETGANQPQHF. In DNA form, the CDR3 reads TGTGCCACCAGTGAGACAGGGGCCAATCAGCCCCAGCATTTT.

Here the CDR3 reads CASSPPAMGEQYF. The CDR3 region has the DNA TGTGCCAGCTCACCACCGGCTATGGGTGAGCAGTACTTC. V is TRBV18 and J is TRBJ2-7, with D unclear. The germline V gene encodes CDR1 KGHSH and CDR2 LQKENI. With 0 bases removed from V and 7 bases from J, the gap between germline ends came to 10 bases. This CDR3 has 13 residues. Looking up the rest from reference TRBV18 and TRBJ2-7 gives the full variable domain: NAGVMQNPRHLVRRRGQEARLRCSPMKGHSHVYWYRQLPEEGLKFMVYLQKENIIDESGMPKERFSAEFPKEGPSILRIQQVVRGDSAAYFCASSPPAMGEQYFGPGTRLTVT.

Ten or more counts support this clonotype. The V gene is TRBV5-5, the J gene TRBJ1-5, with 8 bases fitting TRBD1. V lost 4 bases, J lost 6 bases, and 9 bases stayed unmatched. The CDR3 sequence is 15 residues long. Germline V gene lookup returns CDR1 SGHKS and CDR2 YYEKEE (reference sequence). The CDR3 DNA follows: TGTGCCAGCAGCGCCGACAGGGGATTCGGTCAGCCCCAGCATTTT. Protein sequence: CASSADRGFGQPQHF.

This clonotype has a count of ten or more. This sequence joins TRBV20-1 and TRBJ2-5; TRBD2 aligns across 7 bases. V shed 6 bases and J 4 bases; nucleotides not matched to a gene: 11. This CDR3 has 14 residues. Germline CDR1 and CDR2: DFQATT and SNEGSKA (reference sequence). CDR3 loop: CSAPRDGRGETQYF. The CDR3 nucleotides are TGCAGTGCCCCTCGGGATGGGAGGGGAGAGACCCAGTACTTC.

The CDR3 sequence: CASSVAGGRGETQYF. In nucleotides, the CDR3 is TGTGCCAGCAGCGTAGCTGGCGGGAGGGGAGAGACCCAGTACTTC. The chain uses TRBV9 and TRBJ2-5; 9 bases are shared with TRBD2. The CDR3 has 15 amino acids. Germline CDR1 is SGDLS and CDR2 is YYNGEE. V shed 0 bases, J shed 4 bases, and the junction held 4 bases outside the gene matches.

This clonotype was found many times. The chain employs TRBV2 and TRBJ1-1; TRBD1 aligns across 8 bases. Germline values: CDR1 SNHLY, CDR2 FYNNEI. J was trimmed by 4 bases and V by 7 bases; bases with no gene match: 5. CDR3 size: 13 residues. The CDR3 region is CASNGQGSTEAFF. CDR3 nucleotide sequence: TGTGCCAGCAATGGACAGGGTAGCACTGAAGCTTTCTTT.